This is a list of T cell receptor beta chains from one sample in a study of blood T cell repertoires in COVID-19. Profiled with immunoSEQ multiplex PCR; TCRdb holds only in-frame clones, not every one. The table shows 35,000 or so clones, with 90% occurring only once. Sequencing was done on a sample of peripheral blood. These receptor sequences come from a human donor in a cohort sampled during active COVID-19. The CDR3 runs from the conserved cysteine through the conserved F or W. Fields, in order: CDR3 protein, CDR3 DNA, V gene, D gene, clone size, J gene. A D gene is named only where the DNA matches it firmly. Clone sizes are given selectively: once, few, many, or a class where the clone is expanded.

cdr3_aa: CASSESGLAGKDEQFF
cdr3_nt: TGTGCCAGCAGTGAAAGTGGGCTAGCGGGAAAGGATGAGCAGTTCTTC
v_call: TRBV2
d_call: TRBD2
clone_size: -
j_call: TRBJ2-1

cdr3_aa: CASTLPGLETQYF
cdr3_nt: TGTGCCAGCACCCTTCCAGGCCTAGAGACCCAGTACTTC
v_call: TRBV28
d_call: -
clone_size: once
j_call: TRBJ2-5

cdr3_aa: CATSAHIVDTQYF
cdr3_nt: TGTGCCACCAGCGCCCACATTGTGGATACGCAGTATTTT
v_call: TRBV15
d_call: -
clone_size: -
j_call: TRBJ2-3

cdr3_aa: CASNPGQEVWREQYF
cdr3_nt: TGTGCCAGCAACCCGGGACAGGAGGTGTGGCGCGAGCAGTACTTC
v_call: TRBV7-8
d_call: TRBD1
clone_size: -
j_call: TRBJ2-7

cdr3_aa: CASSLMGETQYF
cdr3_nt: TGTGCCAGCAGCCTGATGGGCGAGACCCAGTACTTC
v_call: TRBV7-2
d_call: -
clone_size: -
j_call: TRBJ2-5

cdr3_aa: CASSPHTTGVEAFF
cdr3_nt: TGTGCCAGCAGCCCCCATACTACAGGGGTTGAAGCTTTCTTT
v_call: TRBV7-9
d_call: TRBD1
clone_size: -
j_call: TRBJ1-1

cdr3_aa: CASSLGGTGNYGYTF
cdr3_nt: TGCGCCAGCAGCTTGGGAGGGACAGGGAACTATGGCTACACCTTC
v_call: TRBV5-1
d_call: TRBD1
clone_size: -
j_call: TRBJ1-2

cdr3_aa: CASSSDRGNNQPQHF
cdr3_nt: TGTGCCAGCAGCTCGGACAGGGGAAACAATCAGCCCCAGCATTTT
v_call: TRBV7-8
d_call: TRBD1
clone_size: -
j_call: TRBJ1-5

cdr3_aa: CASSLDGTGSETQYF
cdr3_nt: TGTGCCAGCAGCTTGGATGGGACAGGGTCTGAGACCCAGTACTTC
v_call: TRBV5-6
d_call: TRBD1
clone_size: -
j_call: TRBJ2-5

cdr3_aa: CAIRGTSSSYEQYF
cdr3_nt: TGTGCCATCAGAGGGACTAGTAGTTCCTACGAGCAGTACTTC
v_call: TRBV10-3
d_call: TRBD2
clone_size: few
j_call: TRBJ2-7

cdr3_aa: CATSDSGTRHGYTF
cdr3_nt: TGTGCCACCAGTGACTCCGGGACACGCCATGGCTACACCTTC
v_call: TRBV24-1
d_call: -
clone_size: -
j_call: TRBJ1-2

cdr3_aa: CASRAPLVTALQPQHF
cdr3_nt: TGTGCCAGCAGGGCCCCCCTGGTGACAGCCCTTCAGCCCCAGCATTTT
v_call: TRBV28
d_call: -
clone_size: once
j_call: TRBJ1-5

cdr3_aa: CASSRSAGSGFTEAFF
cdr3_nt: TGTGCCAGCAGCCGATCGGCAGGTTCTGGTTTCACTGAAGCTTTCTTT
v_call: TRBV27
d_call: -
clone_size: once
j_call: TRBJ1-1

cdr3_aa: CASGGRETQYF
cdr3_nt: TGTGCCAGCGGCGGGAGGGAGACCCAGTACTTC
v_call: TRBV3-1/TRBV3-2
d_call: TRBD2
clone_size: -
j_call: TRBJ2-5